Listed below are T cell receptor beta chains from one sample, sequenced in a study of shared clonotypes between healthy human individuals. Here immunoSEQ multiplex PCR was the method, and the copy in TCRdb shows in-frame clones only, minus some. The data show fewer than 1.4 million clones, around three quarters seen once. Sequenced input: memory CD4+ T cells from PBMCs. These receptor sequences come from a man aged 18 to 30 in good health. Some clones in this sample may be carry-over from other donors' samples. The CDR3 runs from the conserved cysteine through the conserved F or W. The order of the fields is J gene, clone size, D gene, V gene, CDR3 DNA, CDR3 protein. D genes are given only for firm matches. Size is stated for part of the rows, as once, few or many counts, or as a class when the clone is expanded.

j_call: TRBJ1-5; clone_size: many; d_call: TRBD1; v_call: TRBV5-8; cdr3_nt: TGTGCCAGCGGGACAGGGGGCCTCAATCAGCCCCAGCATTTT; cdr3_aa: CASGTGGLNQPQHF
j_call: TRBJ2-7; clone_size: NA; d_call: TRBD2; v_call: TRBV6-5; cdr3_nt: TGTGCCAGCAGTTACTCAGGCGGGAGTTCCTACGAGCAGTACTTC; cdr3_aa: CASSYSGGSSYEQYF
j_call: TRBJ2-6; clone_size: NA; d_call: NA; v_call: TRBV25-1; cdr3_nt: TGTGCCAGCAGTGAATCCGGCCTTCGGGCTGGGGCCAACGTCCTGACTTTC; cdr3_aa: CASSESGLRAGANVLTF
j_call: TRBJ2-4; clone_size: NA; d_call: NA; v_call: TRBV9; cdr3_nt: TGTGCCAGCAGGAAGGCACCCCTAGCCAAAAACATTCAGTACTTC; cdr3_aa: CASRKAPLAKNIQYF
j_call: TRBJ2-1; clone_size: NA; d_call: NA; v_call: TRBV7-3; cdr3_nt: TGTGCCAGCAGTCCCACAGGGATCAATGAGCAGTTCTTC; cdr3_aa: CASSPTGINEQFF
j_call: TRBJ2-5; clone_size: NA; d_call: NA; v_call: TRBV28; cdr3_nt: TGTGCCAGCAGTTCCCCCATCGTGTGGGAAGAGACCCAGTACTTC; cdr3_aa: CASSSPIVWEETQYF
j_call: TRBJ2-2; clone_size: NA; d_call: NA; v_call: TRBV9; cdr3_nt: TGTGCCAGCAGCGTAGGGGCGAGCCCAAACACCGGGGAGCTGTTTTTT; cdr3_aa: CASSVGASPNTGELFF
j_call: TRBJ1-4; clone_size: NA; d_call: NA; v_call: TRBV28; cdr3_nt: TGTGCCAGCAGCACCCGAGGGGAAAAACTGTTTTTT; cdr3_aa: CASSTRGEKLFF
j_call: TRBJ2-7; clone_size: NA; d_call: NA; v_call: TRBV28; cdr3_nt: TGTGCCAGCAGTTTGGAACAGGTACTCTCCTACGAGCAGTACTTC; cdr3_aa: CASSLEQVLSYEQYF
j_call: TRBJ2-7; clone_size: NA; d_call: NA; v_call: TRBV5-5; cdr3_nt: TGTGCCAGCAGCTTGTGGGCAGGGTTCTCCTACGAGCAGTACTTC; cdr3_aa: CASSLWAGFSYEQYF
j_call: TRBJ1-2; clone_size: NA; d_call: NA; v_call: TRBV19; cdr3_nt: TGTGCCACCAACAGCTCCCCCCGAGGCCGGGCCACTATGGGCTACACCTTC; cdr3_aa: CATNSSPRGRATMGYTF
j_call: TRBJ1-1; clone_size: few; d_call: NA; v_call: TRBV2; cdr3_nt: TGTGCCAGCAGTGAGTATCTGGGGGAAGCTTTCTTT; cdr3_aa: CASSEYLGEAFF
j_call: TRBJ1-1; clone_size: few; d_call: TRBD1; v_call: TRBV14; cdr3_nt: TGTGCCAGCAGCCAATGGGACAGGGGTCTAGCTTTCTTT; cdr3_aa: CASSQWDRGLAFF
j_call: TRBJ2-6; clone_size: NA; d_call: NA; v_call: TRBV5-8; cdr3_nt: TGTGCCAGCAGCTTTGGTTGGTCTGGGGCCAACGTCCTGACTTTC; cdr3_aa: CASSFGWSGANVLTF
j_call: TRBJ2-2; clone_size: once; d_call: NA; v_call: TRBV6-5; cdr3_nt: TGTGCCAGCAGCCTCTCCTCGGGCGGGCTGTTTTTT; cdr3_aa: CASSLSSGGLFF
j_call: TRBJ2-6; clone_size: NA; d_call: TRBD2; v_call: TRBV7-9; cdr3_nt: TGTGCCAGCAGCTCGACAGCGGGAGCTGGGGCCAACGTCCTGACTTTC; cdr3_aa: CASSSTAGAGANVLTF
j_call: TRBJ2-4; clone_size: NA; d_call: NA; v_call: TRBV19; cdr3_nt: TGTGCCAGTAGCCAGCAGGGGGGACAGCAGTACTTC; cdr3_aa: CASSQQGGQQYF
j_call: TRBJ2-3; clone_size: NA; d_call: TRBD2; v_call: TRBV4-3; cdr3_nt: TGCGCCAGCAGCCAAGAGGCGGGAGGTAGAGATACGCAGTATTTT; cdr3_aa: CASSQEAGGRDTQYF
j_call: TRBJ1-5; clone_size: NA; d_call: NA; v_call: TRBV5-1; cdr3_nt: TGCGCCAGCAGCTGGGGATCTCCGGGGCAGCCCCAGCATTTT; cdr3_aa: CASSWGSPGQPQHF
j_call: TRBJ2-7; clone_size: NA; d_call: NA; v_call: TRBV5-1; cdr3_nt: TGCGCCAGCAGCGCCTCCAGACACGAGCAGTACTTC; cdr3_aa: CASSASRHEQYF
j_call: TRBJ2-1; clone_size: once; d_call: NA; v_call: TRBV5-1; cdr3_nt: TGCGCCAGCCGGGGACCAGAATTTGGTGAGCAGTTCTTC; cdr3_aa: CASRGPEFGEQFF
j_call: TRBJ2-7; clone_size: NA; d_call: NA; v_call: TRBV2; cdr3_nt: TGTGCCAGCAGTGAGTTCCGGGACAACTACGAGCAGTACTTC; cdr3_aa: CASSEFRDNYEQYF
j_call: TRBJ1-1; clone_size: NA; d_call: TRBD1; v_call: TRBV9; cdr3_nt: TGTGCCAGCAGCGTAGGATTGGGACAGCCTATGAACACTGAAGCTTTCTTT; cdr3_aa: CASSVGLGQPMNTEAFF
j_call: TRBJ1-5; clone_size: NA; d_call: NA; v_call: TRBV15; cdr3_nt: TGTGCCACCAGCAGAGTCGGTAGCAATCAGCCCCAGCATTTT; cdr3_aa: CATSRVGSNQPQHF
j_call: TRBJ2-2; clone_size: NA; d_call: NA; v_call: TRBV9; cdr3_nt: TGTGCCAGCAGCGTATTTAGCGGCAACACCGGGGAGCTGTTTTTT; cdr3_aa: CASSVFSGNTGELFF
j_call: TRBJ1-5; clone_size: NA; d_call: NA; v_call: TRBV27; cdr3_nt: TGTGCCAGCAGGGGGACTGGGGGTCAGCCCCAGCATTTT; cdr3_aa: CASRGTGGQPQHF
j_call: TRBJ1-4; clone_size: NA; d_call: NA; v_call: TRBV2; cdr3_nt: TGTGCCAGCAGTGAGAGAAAACTGTTTTTT; cdr3_aa: CASSERKLFF
j_call: TRBJ1-4; clone_size: NA; d_call: NA; v_call: TRBV4-3; cdr3_nt: TGCGCCAGCAGCCTTGAGGGGTCTGGCGTAAAACTGTTTTTT; cdr3_aa: CASSLEGSGVKLFF
j_call: TRBJ2-7; clone_size: few; d_call: TRBD2; v_call: TRBV18; cdr3_nt: TGTGCCAGCTCACGGGGACTAGATTGGGAGCAGTACTTC; cdr3_aa: CASSRGLDWEQYF
j_call: TRBJ2-1; clone_size: NA; d_call: TRBD2; v_call: TRBV5-1; cdr3_nt: TGCGCCAGCAGCCCGGGACTAGCGGGACTAAATGAGCAGTTCTTC; cdr3_aa: CASSPGLAGLNEQFF
j_call: TRBJ2-6; clone_size: NA; d_call: NA; v_call: TRBV5-5; cdr3_nt: TGTGCCAGCAGCGGTAAGAGGGAAAGCTCTGGGGCCAACGTCCTGACTTTC; cdr3_aa: CASSGKRESSGANVLTF
j_call: TRBJ2-2; clone_size: NA; d_call: NA; v_call: TRBV9; cdr3_nt: TGTGCCAGCAGCGTTCCGGGACTTGAGGCTACCTTGACCGGGGAGCTGTTTTTT; cdr3_aa: CASSVPGLEATLTGELFF
j_call: TRBJ2-7; clone_size: NA; d_call: NA; v_call: TRBV5-4; cdr3_nt: TGTGCCAGCAGCCAGGCAGCCACCTCCTACGAGCAGTACTTC; cdr3_aa: CASSQAATSYEQYF
j_call: TRBJ2-5; clone_size: NA; d_call: NA; v_call: TRBV28; cdr3_nt: TGTGCCAGCAGTCCTGGCGGACAGTCAAAGACCCAGTACTTC; cdr3_aa: CASSPGGQSKTQYF
j_call: TRBJ1-1; clone_size: NA; d_call: NA; v_call: TRBV5-1; cdr3_nt: TGCGCCAGCAGCTTGGTGAGAGACACTGAAGCTTTCTTT; cdr3_aa: CASSLVRDTEAFF
j_call: TRBJ1-3; clone_size: NA; d_call: NA; v_call: TRBV4-3; cdr3_nt: TGCGCCAGCAGCCAAGACCGACAGTTCTCTGGAAACACCATATATTTT; cdr3_aa: CASSQDRQFSGNTIYF